This T cell receptor beta chain was observed in a study of T cell clones after liver transplantation. From germline, CDR1 is MNHNS and CDR2 SASEGT. Trimming pared 7 bases from V and 4 bases from J, leaving 16 bases between. This CDR3 region has 15 residues. TCRdb's copy holds only in-frame clones and misses some; the assay was immunoSEQ multiplex PCR. This sample has 55,000 to 75,000 clones, with 70% found just once. The sample here was CD4+ T cells from blood, taken at the roughly 16-month timepoint. The rearrangement uses TRBV6-1 and TRBJ2-2; D might be TRBD2 (6 bases). This clonotype was sampled from a human patient who received a liver transplant. Some T cells could come from the graft donor. For the CDR3, the DNA is TGTGCCAGCATTCCGTCTAGCGTCGGCACCGGGGAGCTGTTTTTT. Protein sequence: CASIPSSVGTGELFF.